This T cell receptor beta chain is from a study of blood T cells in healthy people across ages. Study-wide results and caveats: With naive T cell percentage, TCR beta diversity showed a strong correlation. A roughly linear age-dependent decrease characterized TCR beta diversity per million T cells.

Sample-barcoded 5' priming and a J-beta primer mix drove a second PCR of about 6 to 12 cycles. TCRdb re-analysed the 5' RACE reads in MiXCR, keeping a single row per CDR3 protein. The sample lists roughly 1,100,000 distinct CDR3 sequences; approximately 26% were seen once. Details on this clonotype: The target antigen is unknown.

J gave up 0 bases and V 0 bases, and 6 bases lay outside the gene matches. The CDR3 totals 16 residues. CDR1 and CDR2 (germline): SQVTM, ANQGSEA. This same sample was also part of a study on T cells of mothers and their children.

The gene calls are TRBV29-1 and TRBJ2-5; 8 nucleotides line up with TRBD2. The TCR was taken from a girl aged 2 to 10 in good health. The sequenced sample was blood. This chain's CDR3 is CSVEDITSGDQETQYF. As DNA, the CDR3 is TGCAGCGTTGAAGATATTACTAGCGGAGACCAAGAGACCCAGTACTTC.